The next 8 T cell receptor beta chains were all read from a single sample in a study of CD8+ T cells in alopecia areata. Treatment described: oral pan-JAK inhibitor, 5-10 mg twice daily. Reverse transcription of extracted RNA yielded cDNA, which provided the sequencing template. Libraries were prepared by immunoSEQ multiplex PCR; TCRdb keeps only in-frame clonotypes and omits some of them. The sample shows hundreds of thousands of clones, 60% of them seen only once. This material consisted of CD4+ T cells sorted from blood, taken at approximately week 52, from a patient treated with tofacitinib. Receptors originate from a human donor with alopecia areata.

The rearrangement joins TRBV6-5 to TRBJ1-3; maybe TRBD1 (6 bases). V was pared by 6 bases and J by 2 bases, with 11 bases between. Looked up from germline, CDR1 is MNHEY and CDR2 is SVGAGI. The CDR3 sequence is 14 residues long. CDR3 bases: TGTGCCAGCAGCCTTGGGACACCTGGAAACACCATATATTTT. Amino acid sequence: CASSLGTPGNTIYF.

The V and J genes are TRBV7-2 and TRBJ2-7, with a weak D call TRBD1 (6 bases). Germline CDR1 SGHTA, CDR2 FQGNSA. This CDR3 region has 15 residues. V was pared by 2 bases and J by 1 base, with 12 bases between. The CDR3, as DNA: TGTGCCAGCAGCTTACAGGGGCCTGGATCCTACGAGCAGTACTTC. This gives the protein CASSLQGPGSYEQYF.

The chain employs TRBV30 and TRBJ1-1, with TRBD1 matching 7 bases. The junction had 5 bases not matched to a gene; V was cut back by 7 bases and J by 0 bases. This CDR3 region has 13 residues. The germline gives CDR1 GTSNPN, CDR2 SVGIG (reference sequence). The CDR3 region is CASKGQVNTEAFF. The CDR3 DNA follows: TGTGCCTCCAAAGGACAGGTGAACACTGAAGCTTTCTTT.

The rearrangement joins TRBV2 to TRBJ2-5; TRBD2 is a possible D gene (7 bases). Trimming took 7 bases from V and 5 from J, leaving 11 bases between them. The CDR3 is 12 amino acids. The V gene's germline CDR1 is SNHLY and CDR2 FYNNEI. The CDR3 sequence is CASKGEGETQYF. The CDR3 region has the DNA TGTGCCAGCAAGGGGGAGGGGGAGACCCAGTACTTC.

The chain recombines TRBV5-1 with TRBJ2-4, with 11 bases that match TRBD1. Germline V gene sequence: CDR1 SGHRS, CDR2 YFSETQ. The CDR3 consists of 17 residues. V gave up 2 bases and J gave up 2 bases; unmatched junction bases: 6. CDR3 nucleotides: TGCGCCAGCAGCTTTCGGACAGGGGGCCTGACCAAAAACATTCAGTACTTC. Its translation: CASSFRTGGLTKNIQYF.

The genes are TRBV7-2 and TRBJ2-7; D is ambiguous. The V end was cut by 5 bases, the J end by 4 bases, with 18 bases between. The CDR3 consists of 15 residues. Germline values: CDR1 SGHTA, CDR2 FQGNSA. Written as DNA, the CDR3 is TGTGCCAGCAGCGAGACCTTCTCAACACAATACGAGCAGTACTTC. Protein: CASSETFSTQYEQYF.

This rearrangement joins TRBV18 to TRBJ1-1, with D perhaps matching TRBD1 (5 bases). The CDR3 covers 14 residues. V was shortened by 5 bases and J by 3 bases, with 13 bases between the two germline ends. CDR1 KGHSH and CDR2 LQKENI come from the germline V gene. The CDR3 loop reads CASSIGAGDTEAFF. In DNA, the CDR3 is TGTGCCAGCTCAATCGGGGCCGGGGACACTGAAGCTTTCTTT.

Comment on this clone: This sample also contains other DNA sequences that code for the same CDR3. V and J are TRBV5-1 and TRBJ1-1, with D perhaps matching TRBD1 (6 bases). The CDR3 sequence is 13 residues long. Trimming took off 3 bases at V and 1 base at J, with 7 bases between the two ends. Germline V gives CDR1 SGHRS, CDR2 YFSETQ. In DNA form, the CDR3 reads TGCGCCAGCAGCTCGGGACAGAACACTGAAGCTTTCTTT. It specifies CASSSGQNTEAFF.